Listed below are T cell receptor beta chains from one sample, sequenced in a study of blood T cell repertoires in COVID-19. The assay was immunoSEQ multiplex PCR, and TCRdb's table has in-frame clones only and misses some. The profile covers about 110,000 clones, with approximately 88% appearing a single time and 0.65% to 0.9% taken by the ten largest. The sequenced material came from peripheral blood. The receptor source for this set is a woman between 70 and 85 years old with acute or convalescent COVID-19. The CDR3 runs from the conserved cysteine through the conserved F or W. The order of the fields is clone size, D gene, CDR3 length, V gene, J gene, CDR3 DNA, CDR3 protein. A D gene is named only where the DNA matches it firmly. Size is stated for part of the rows, as once, few or many counts, or as a class when the clone is expanded.

-	TRBD2	18	TRBV5-6	TRBJ2-7	TGTGCCAGCAGCCGGACCCTAGCGGGAGTTGGGAGCTCCTACGAGCAGTACTTC	CASSRTLAGVGSSYEQYF
-	TRBD1	15	TRBV15	TRBJ2-2	TGTGCCACCAGCAGGGCGGGACAGGCCACCGGGGAGCTGTTTTTT	CATSRAGQATGELFF
few	TRBD1	16	TRBV30	TRBJ2-2	TGTGCCTGGAGTGTACCTGGACAGGGAAGGACCGGGGAGCTGTTTTTT	CAWSVPGQGRTGELFF
-	TRBD1	17	TRBV11-2	TRBJ2-7	TGTGCCAGCAGCTTAGATCAGAGGACAGGATTAAACTACGAGCAGTACTTC	CASSLDQRTGLNYEQYF
-	-	14	TRBV6-6	TRBJ1-1	TGTGCCAGCAGTTACTCCGGGGGTTACACTGAAGCTTTCTTT	CASSYSGGYTEAFF
-	TRBD2	18	TRBV7-2	TRBJ2-3	TGTGCCAGCAGCTTAATTTCTAGCGGGGGCTGGGGCACAGATACGCAGTATTTT	CASSLISSGGWGTDTQYF
-	TRBD2	14	TRBV3-1/TRBV3-2	TRBJ2-1	TGTGCCAGCAGCCTCCAGCGGGACTACAATGAGCAGTTCTTC	CASSLQRDYNEQFF
-	-	16	TRBV9	TRBJ2-1	TGTGCCAGCAGCGTAGGGGGCGGGGTCGCCCACAATGAGCAGTTCTTC	CASSVGGGVAHNEQFF
-	TRBD1	15	TRBV28	TRBJ1-2	TGTGCCAGCACCTCCGGGACAGGGGAGGCCTATGGCTACACCTTC	CASTSGTGEAYGYTF
-	-	14	TRBV2	TRBJ1-5	TGTGCCAGCAGTGTGGCAGGGGGCAATCAGCCCCAGCATTTT	CASSVAGGNQPQHF
-	TRBD2	12	TRBV10-3	TRBJ2-1	TGTGCCATCAACCGGGGGGGCGAGGAGCAGTTCTTC	CAINRGGEEQFF
few	TRBD2	15	TRBV7-2	TRBJ2-1	TGTGCCAGCAGCGTAACTAGCGGGGGGTACAATGAGCAGTTCTTC	CASSVTSGGYNEQFF
few	-	14	TRBV18	TRBJ1-5	TGTGCCAGCTCACCACTCCAGGGTAAGCAGCCCCAGCATTTT	CASSPLQGKQPQHF
few	-	13	TRBV14	TRBJ2-7	TGTGCCAGCAGCCAAGATGAGCGCTACGAGCAGTACTTC	CASSQDERYEQYF
once	-	15	TRBV5-1	TRBJ1-6	TGCGCCAGCAGCCCCGATGGCAGGGGCAATTCACCCCTCCACTTT	CASSPDGRGNSPLHF
-	-	16	TRBV28	TRBJ1-2	TGTGCCAGCAGTTTTCCCGGGGCAGGGGTAATCTATGGCTACACCTTC	CASSFPGAGVIYGYTF
-	TRBD2	16	TRBV6-1	TRBJ2-1	TGTGCCAGCAGTGAATATGGGACTAGCGCCTACAATGAGCAGTTCTTC	CASSEYGTSAYNEQFF
-	-	16	TRBV19	TRBJ2-1	TGTGCCAGTAGTATAGAGGGCCTAGCAGCCCCGTTTGCGCAGTTCTTC	CASSIEGLAAPFAQFF
-	TRBD1	13	TRBV5-1	TRBJ2-5	TGCGCCAGTAAACAGGGGCCACAAGAGACCCAGTACTTC	CASKQGPQETQYF
once	-	16	TRBV7-8	TRBJ1-3	TGTGCCAGCAGCTCCCGCCCTGCGGGATTCGGAAACACCATATATTTT	CASSSRPAGFGNTIYF
-	-	12	TRBV3-1/TRBV3-2	TRBJ2-7	TGTGCCAGCAGCCTCTTCTCCTACGAGCAGTACTTC	CASSLFSYEQYF
once	-	15	TRBV3-1/TRBV3-2	TRBJ2-5	TGTGCCAGCAGCCACGCCGGCTTAGGGGAAGAGACCCAGTACTTC	CASSHAGLGEETQYF
once	-	17	TRBV28	TRBJ2-5	TGTGCCAGCAGCCGACAGGGGCCTAGCGGGACCCGGGGGGCCCAGTACTTC	CASSRQGPSGTRGAQYF
few	TRBD1	15	TRBV5-1	TRBJ1-2	TGCGCCAGCCAGCAGTTGGGCGGACAGGCCTATGGCTACACCTTC	CASQQLGGQAYGYTF
once	-	15	TRBV3-1/TRBV3-2	TRBJ2-5	TGTGCCAGCAGCAGCCGGGGACTCCGGAGGGAGACCCAGTACTTC	CASSSRGLRRETQYF
-	-	14	TRBV19	TRBJ1-5	TGTGCCAGTAGTAGGACAGCTAGCAATCAGCCCCAGCATTTT	CASSRTASNQPQHF
few	TRBD2	15	TRBV7-3	TRBJ2-1	TGTGCCAGCAGCTTTGAGCGGGGCAGGAACAATGAGCAGTTCTTC	CASSFERGRNNEQFF
-	TRBD2	14	TRBV6-4	TRBJ2-1	TGTGCCAGCTCGGGACTAGCGGGAGGAAATGAGCAGTTCTTC	CASSGLAGGNEQFF
-	-	13	TRBV4-1	TRBJ1-1	TGCGCCAGCAGCCAGGGGGCAGGGACGGAAGCTTTCTTT	CASSQGAGTEAFF
-	-	14	TRBV6-1	TRBJ2-1	TGTGCCAGCAGCTCAGGTAGCGGACACAATGAGCAGTTCTTC	CASSSGSGHNEQFF
few	-	15	TRBV28	TRBJ2-2	TGTGCCAGCAGTTTCGAACTAGTAGGTACCGGGGAGCTGTTTTTT	CASSFELVGTGELFF
once	TRBD2	15	TRBV11-2	TRBJ2-1	TGTGCCAGCGGGGTTGGCGGGAGTTCCTACAATGAGCAGTTCTTC	CASGVGGSSYNEQFF
-	-	16	TRBV4-1	TRBJ1-2	TGCGCCAGCAGCCAAGTACTGACAGGAAAGGACTATGGCTACACCTTC	CASSQVLTGKDYGYTF
-	-	14	TRBV7-9	TRBJ2-3	TGTGCCAGCAGTCCGACAGGGAGGTCAGATACGCAGTATTTT	CASSPTGRSDTQYF
-	-	15	TRBV5-4	TRBJ2-1	TGTGCCAGCAGCTTTGGAGTGGCAGACGACAATGAGCAGTTCTTC	CASSFGVADDNEQFF